The clone carrying this T cell receptor beta chain was observed a handful of times. Its target is not known. This specimen comes from a study of beta chain features in type 1 diabetes. V dropped 4 bases and J dropped 7 bases, with 13 bases sitting between them. Germline-derived CDR1 and CDR2 are SGHVS and FQNEAQ. This CDR3 region has 14 residues. The isolated RNA, all of it, was reverse transcribed, so expressed TCRB transcripts were what got sequenced. Only in-frame clones appear in the TCRdb table, and some are missing; sequencing was by immunoSEQ multiplex PCR. The sample holds 680,000 or so clones, roughly 15% seen once. Study observations and caveats: Patients with Type 1 diabetes showed moderately but significantly shorter TCRB CDR3s in all four CD4+ subsets. It was among patients, rather than healthy donors, that naive, central memory and Treg TCRB repertoires appeared more similar.

This TCR derives from a man younger than 35 in good health. V is TRBV7-8 and J is TRBJ1-4; D might be TRBD1 (6 bases). The sequencing sample was made of naive CD4+ T cells from blood. CDR3 loop: CASSSYRAGEKLFF. Written as DNA, the CDR3 is TGTGCCAGCAGCTCATACAGGGCTGGTGAAAAACTGTTTTTT.